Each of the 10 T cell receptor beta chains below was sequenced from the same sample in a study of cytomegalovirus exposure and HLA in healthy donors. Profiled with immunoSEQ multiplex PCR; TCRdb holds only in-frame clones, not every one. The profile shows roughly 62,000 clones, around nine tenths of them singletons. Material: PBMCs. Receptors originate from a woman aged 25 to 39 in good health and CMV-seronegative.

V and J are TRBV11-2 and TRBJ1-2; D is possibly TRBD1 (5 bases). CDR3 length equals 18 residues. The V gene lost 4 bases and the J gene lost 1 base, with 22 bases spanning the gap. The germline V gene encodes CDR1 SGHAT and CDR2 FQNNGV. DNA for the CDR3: TGTGCCAGCAGCTCCCCAGGAGCAGGGCGGAACATTAACTATGGCTACACCTTC. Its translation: CASSSPGAGRNINYGYTF.

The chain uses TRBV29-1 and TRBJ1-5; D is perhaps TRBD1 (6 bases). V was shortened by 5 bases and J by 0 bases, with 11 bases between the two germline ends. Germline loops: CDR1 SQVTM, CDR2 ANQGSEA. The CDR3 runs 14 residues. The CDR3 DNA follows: TGCAGCGTTTTACAGGGTTATAGCAATCAGCCCCAGCATTTT. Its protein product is CSVLQGYSNQPQHF.

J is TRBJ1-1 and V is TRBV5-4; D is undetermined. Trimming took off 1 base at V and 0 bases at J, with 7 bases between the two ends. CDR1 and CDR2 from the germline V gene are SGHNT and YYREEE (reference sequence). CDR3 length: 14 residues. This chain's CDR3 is CASSLSQVNTEAFF. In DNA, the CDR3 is TGTGCCAGCAGCTTGTCCCAGGTGAACACTGAAGCTTTCTTT.

In DNA form, the CDR3 reads TGTGCCTGGGAGACAGCCGACCTTGGCTACACCTTC. As protein: CAWETADLGYTF. The chain combines TRBV30 with TRBJ1-2, with D perhaps TRBD1 (5 bases). V was pared by 5 bases and J by 7 bases, with 14 bases between. The CDR3 consists of 12 residues. Germline V gives CDR1 GTSNPN, CDR2 SVGIG (reference sequence).

As DNA, the CDR3 is TGTGCCAGTAGTACCCGGACAGGGGGAGTGGACACTGAAGCTTTCTTT. Its protein product is CASSTRTGGVDTEAFF. The chain links TRBV19 to TRBJ1-1; the match to TRBD1 covers 10 bases. Germline V gene sequence: CDR1 LNHDA, CDR2 SQIVND (reference sequence). V shed 4 bases and J 3 bases; nucleotides not matched to a gene: 8. This CDR3 region has 16 residues.

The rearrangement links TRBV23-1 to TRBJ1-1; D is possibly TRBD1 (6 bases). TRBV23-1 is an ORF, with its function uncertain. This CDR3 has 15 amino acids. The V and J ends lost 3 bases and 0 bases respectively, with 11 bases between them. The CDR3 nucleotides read TGCGCCAGCAGTCATCAGGGGAGACTGAACACTGAAGCTTTCTTT. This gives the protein CASSHQGRLNTEAFF.

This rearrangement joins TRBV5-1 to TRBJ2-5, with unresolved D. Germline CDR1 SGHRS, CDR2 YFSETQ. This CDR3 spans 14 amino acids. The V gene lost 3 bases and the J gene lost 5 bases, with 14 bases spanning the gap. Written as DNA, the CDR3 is TGCGCCAGCAGCTCGACGACCAGGTCGGAGACCCAGTACTTC. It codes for CASSSTTRSETQYF.

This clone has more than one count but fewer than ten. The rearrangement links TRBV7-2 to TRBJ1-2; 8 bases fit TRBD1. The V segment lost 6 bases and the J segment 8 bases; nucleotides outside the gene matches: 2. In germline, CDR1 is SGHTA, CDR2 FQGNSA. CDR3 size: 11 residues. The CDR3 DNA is TGTGCCAGCAGTAGGACAGGGGGCTACACCTTC. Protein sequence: CASSRTGGYTF.

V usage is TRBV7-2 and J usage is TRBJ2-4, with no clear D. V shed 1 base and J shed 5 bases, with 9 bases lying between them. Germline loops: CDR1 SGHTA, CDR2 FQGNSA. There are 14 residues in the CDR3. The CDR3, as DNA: TGTGCCAGCAGCTTAGATGGCTCCCAAAACATTCAGTACTTC. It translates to CASSLDGSQNIQYF. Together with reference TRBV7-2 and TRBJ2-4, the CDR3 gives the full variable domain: GAGVSQSPSNKVTEKGKDVELRCDPISGHTALYWYRQSLGQGLEFLIYFQGNSAPDKSGLPSDRFSAERTGGSVSTLTIQRTQQEDSAVYLCASSLDGSQNIQYFGAGTRLSVL.

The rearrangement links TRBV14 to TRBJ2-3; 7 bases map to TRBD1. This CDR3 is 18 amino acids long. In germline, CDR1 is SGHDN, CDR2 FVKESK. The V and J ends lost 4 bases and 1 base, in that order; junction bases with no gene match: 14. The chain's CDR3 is CASSLSQMGTARTDTQYF. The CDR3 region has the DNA TGTGCCAGCAGCCTCTCCCAAATGGGGACAGCCCGCACAGATACGCAGTATTTT.